These T cell receptor beta chains were read from a single sample in a study of cytomegalovirus exposure and HLA in healthy donors. Profiling relied on immunoSEQ multiplex PCR, and the TCRdb table lists in-frame clones only, not all of them. This table holds under 200,000 clones, 75% to 90% found once. Source material: PBMCs. These receptors were obtained from a human donor in good health. Both conserved end residues are part of each CDR3. The D gene is left open where the match is weak. For some rows the clone size is stated as once, few or many, or as a class when expanded; others skip it.

CDR3 length,V gene,clone size,J gene,D gene,CDR3 DNA,CDR3 protein
16,TRBV9,NA,TRBJ2-3,TRBD1,TGTGCCAGCAGCGTAAGGGGACAGGGAGGCACAGATACGCAGTATTTT,CASSVRGQGGTDTQYF
16,TRBV7-9,NA,TRBJ2-7,TRBD1,TGTGCCAGCAGGAGACAGGGGGCAAGCCCCTCCTACGAGCAGTACTTC,CASRRQGASPSYEQYF
16,TRBV2,NA,TRBJ1-2,TRBD1,TGTGCCAGCAGTGATATGGACAGGGGGCTCAACTATGGCTACACCTTC,CASSDMDRGLNYGYTF
15,TRBV18,NA,TRBJ2-7,NA,TGTGCCAGCTCCTGGGGGGGCGCGAGGACCTACGAGCAGTACTTC,CASSWGGARTYEQYF
15,TRBV7-2,NA,TRBJ1-1,TRBD1,TGTGCCAGCAGGGCCGGGACAGGGGGCAGCACTGAAGCTTTCTTT,CASRAGTGGSTEAFF
16,TRBV10-2,NA,TRBJ1-1,NA,TGCGCCAGCAGTGAGTCAATATGGCAGGGGAACACTGAAGCTTTCTTT,CASSESIWQGNTEAFF
18,TRBV5-1,NA,TRBJ1-6,TRBD1,TGCGCCAGCAGACCGGGACAGGGGGATAGATCCTATAATTCACCCCTCCACTTT,CASRPGQGDRSYNSPLHF
11,TRBV6-5,NA,TRBJ1-3,NA,TGTGCCAGCAGCACTGAGGACACCATATATTTT,CASSTEDTIYF
16,TRBV7-2,NA,TRBJ2-7,TRBD1,TGTGCCAGCAGCTTAGGGGGACGGACAGGGGTAAACGAGCAGTACTTC,CASSLGGRTGVNEQYF
17,TRBV19,NA,TRBJ2-3,TRBD2,TGTGCCAGTAGTAATCTCTCCGGACTAGCGGCAACAGATACGCAGTATTTT,CASSNLSGLAATDTQYF
14,TRBV6-5,NA,TRBJ2-1,TRBD1,TGTGCCAGCAGCAGGTGGGACAGCAACAATGAGCAGTTCTTC,CASSRWDSNNEQFF
15,TRBV5-6,NA,TRBJ2-1,TRBD1,TGTGCCAGCAGCTTAGGGACAGGGTTTTCGAATGAGCAGTTCTTC,CASSLGTGFSNEQFF
15,TRBV7-2,NA,TRBJ2-7,NA,TGTGCCAGCAGCTTCCTAGCGCAGGTGCCCTACGAGCAGTACTTC,CASSFLAQVPYEQYF
16,TRBV14,few,TRBJ2-7,TRBD2,TGTGCCAGCAGCCGCTCCGGCGGGCGGGGGGGCGCCGAGCAGTACTTC,CASSRSGGRGGAEQYF
15,TRBV14,NA,TRBJ1-5,TRBD1,TGTGCCAGCAGCCAGACAGGGGGTGGCAATCAGCCCCAGCATTTT,CASSQTGGGNQPQHF
15,TRBV6-5,few,TRBJ1-5,NA,TGTGCCAGCAGTTACGGGGGGATGGGCAATCAGCCCCAGCATTTT,CASSYGGMGNQPQHF
14,TRBV5-8,NA,TRBJ2-7,TRBD1,TGTGCCAGCAGCCGCCCGGGACAGCCCTACGAGCAGTACTTC,CASSRPGQPYEQYF
14,TRBV19,NA,TRBJ2-7,NA,TGTGCCAGTAGTAGCTCAGGCGTTCCCTACGAGCAGTACTTC,CASSSSGVPYEQYF
16,TRBV7-2,few,TRBJ2-3,TRBD1,TGTGCCAGCAGCTTCTCGGGACAGGGCGGCACAGATACGCAGTATTTT,CASSFSGQGGTDTQYF
17,TRBV4-3,NA,TRBJ2-6,TRBD2,TGCGCCAGCAGCCCCGACGGCGGGGGCTCTGGGGCCAACGTCCTGACTTTC,CASSPDGGGSGANVLTF
14,TRBV25-1,NA,TRBJ1-2,NA,TGTGCCAGCAGTGAATGGGACACTAACTATGGCTACACCTTC,CASSEWDTNYGYTF
16,TRBV6-5,NA,TRBJ2-1,TRBD1,TGTGCCAGCAGTTACTCAGCCAGGGGGCCATACAATGAGCAGTTCTTC,CASSYSARGPYNEQFF
13,TRBV15,NA,TRBJ1-2,TRBD1,TGTGCCACCACGACCCGGGACAGCGTTGGCTACACCTTC,CATTTRDSVGYTF
15,TRBV7-9,NA,TRBJ2-1,NA,TGTGCCAGCAGCCTCACCAGGGGCTCCTACAATGAGCAGTTCTTC,CASSLTRGSYNEQFF
16,TRBV9,NA,TRBJ2-2,TRBD1,TGTGCCAGCAGCACAGGACAGGGTGGCGGCACCGGGGAGCTGTTTTTT,CASSTGQGGGTGELFF
15,TRBV6-6,NA,TRBJ1-4,NA,TGTGCCAGCAGTTACTATCAGGGGACTAATGAAAAACTGTTTTTT,CASSYYQGTNEKLFF
15,TRBV4-1,once,TRBJ2-1,TRBD1,TGCGCCAGCAGCCGAGGACCCGGGACAGACAATGAGCAGTTCTTC,CASSRGPGTDNEQFF
13,TRBV27,few,TRBJ1-2,NA,TGTGCCAGCAGTTTAGCGGAGGGCTATGGCTACACCTTC,CASSLAEGYGYTF
17,TRBV9,few,TRBJ1-2,NA,TGTGCCAGCAGCGTCGGGATCCAGGACTCTAGGGACTATGGCTACACCTTC,CASSVGIQDSRDYGYTF
16,TRBV5-4,once,TRBJ2-3,TRBD1,TGTGCCAGCAGCTTGCATCGGGACAGGAGTCACGATACGCAGTATTTT,CASSLHRDRSHDTQYF
11,TRBV20-1,NA,TRBJ2-5,TRBD2,TGCAGTGCCGGACTAGCAGAGACCCAGTACTTC,CSAGLAETQYF
16,TRBV6-6,once,TRBJ2-5,TRBD1,TGTGCCAGCAGCCAACGGGACAGGGGATTGCAAGAGACCCAGTACTTC,CASSQRDRGLQETQYF
16,TRBV5-6,NA,TRBJ1-3,TRBD1,TGTGCCAGCAGCATACCGGGACAGGGTATTGGAAACACCATATATTTT,CASSIPGQGIGNTIYF
16,TRBV2,NA,TRBJ1-2,TRBD1,TGTGCCAGCAGCAACTCGGAGGGACAGATCTCGCATGGCTACACCTTT,CASSNSEGQISHGYTF
13,TRBV5-6,NA,TRBJ2-5,NA,TGTGCCAGCAGCTTGATACAGCAAGAGACCCAGTACTTC,CASSLIQQETQYF
17,TRBV4-3,once,TRBJ2-3,TRBD2,TGCGCCAGCAGCCAAGATTCCGGGGGGGCCACTGGAGATACGCAGTATTTT,CASSQDSGGATGDTQYF
14,TRBV29-1,NA,TRBJ1-2,TRBD1,TGCAGCGTTGAGGGCAGGGGGACTAACTATGGCTACACCTTC,CSVEGRGTNYGYTF
16,TRBV5-1,NA,TRBJ2-7,TRBD2,TGCGCCAGCAGCTTGGCCTGGGAGGGGCTCAGCGACGAGCAGTACTTC,CASSLAWEGLSDEQYF
15,TRBV4-1,NA,TRBJ2-7,NA,TGCGCCAGCAGCCAAGACTTCGGACTGAGCTACGAGCAGTACTTC,CASSQDFGLSYEQYF
16,TRBV4-1,NA,TRBJ1-1,TRBD1,TGCGCCAGCAGCCTACCGACGACAGGGACGAACACTGAAGCTTTCTTT,CASSLPTTGTNTEAFF
17,TRBV27,NA,TRBJ1-6,NA,TGTGCCAGCAGTCAGGCGACAGGTAGCCCGCCTAGTTCACCCCTCCACTTT,CASSQATGSPPSSPLHF
16,TRBV6-5,once,TRBJ2-3,TRBD1,TGTGCCAGCAGTTACCCGACAGGGGGGAACACAGATACGCAGTATTTT,CASSYPTGGNTDTQYF
15,TRBV7-8,NA,TRBJ2-7,TRBD1,TGTGCCAGCAGCTTAGCCGACAGGGGGATCGACGAGCAGTACTTC,CASSLADRGIDEQYF
15,TRBV6-5,once,TRBJ2-1,TRBD1,TGTGCCAGCAGCACTACGGGACAGCCCTACAATGAGCAGTTCTTC,CASSTTGQPYNEQFF
10,TRBV7-9,NA,TRBJ1-3,NA,TGTGCCAGCTCAGGAAACACCATATATTTT,CASSGNTIYF
16,TRBV30,NA,TRBJ1-5,NA,TGTGCCTGGAGTGTCGATGGGGGGACGGCGGGAAAGCCCCAGCATTTT,CAWSVDGGTAGKPQHF
13,TRBV7-8,NA,TRBJ1-6,NA,TGTGCCAGCAGAGAGACAGTAAGATCACCCCTCCACTTT,CASRETVRSPLHF
15,TRBV7-2,once,TRBJ2-7,NA,TGTGCCAGCAGCTTAGGGGGGCGTGTAAACTACGAGCAGTACTTC,CASSLGGRVNYEQYF
15,TRBV4-1,NA,TRBJ2-2,TRBD1,TGCGCCAGCACGCCGGGACAGGCGTCCACCGGGGAGCTGTTTTTT,CASTPGQASTGELFF
14,TRBV5-4,NA,TRBJ2-5,TRBD1,TGTGCCAGCAGCAGGACAGGGGTAACTGAGACCCAGTACTTC,CASSRTGVTETQYF